This T cell receptor beta chain came from a study of blood T cell repertoires in COVID-19. Overall study: Sites across the United States, Italy and Spain contributed samples from acute and convalescent COVID-19. PBMCs, B-cell-depleted T cells, or T cells provided the cDNA or gDNA that made up the material.

This clone came up once. The CDR3 extends over 15 amino acids. The V and J ends lost 3 bases and 6 bases respectively, with 15 bases between them. The V gene's germline CDR1 is SNHLY and CDR2 FYNNEI. In the source study's methods: Reference gene primer amplification yielded estimated nucleated cell counts. Assay used: immunoSEQ multiplex PCR; TCRdb lists only in-frame clones, some missing. V, J and clone size derive from that table, while D and trimming were established from the DNA sequence. Among about 520,000 clones, approximately 83% were seen once, and the ten largest hold approximately 3.4%. The sequence was obtained from a human donor in a cohort sampled during active COVID-19. Material for sequencing was peripheral blood. The genes are TRBV2 and TRBJ1-5; D perhaps matches TRBD1 (5 bases). The CDR3 bases are TGTGCCAGCAGTGAGGCGGTCGGGGGGACTCAGCCCCAGCATTTT. Translation gives CASSEAVGGTQPQHF.